The source of this T cell receptor beta chain is a study of T cells after yellow fever vaccination. The TCR cDNA carried a universal primer site and UMIs from 5'RACE template switching. TCRdb ran MiXCR on the 5' RACE reads and lists one entry per CDR3 protein. The table records hundreds of thousands of distinct CDR3 sequences, roughly 22% of them present only once. This clonotype originated in a man younger than 35 who received the YFV17D yellow fever vaccine. The sequencing used PBMCs, collected 20 to 25 days after the first yellow fever vaccination.

CDR3 nucleotide sequence: TGCGCCAGCAGCCAAGAGGTACTAGTCTCCTACAATGAGCAGTTCTTC. It translates to CASSQEVLVSYNEQFF. The chain combines TRBV4-3 with TRBJ2-1, with D perhaps TRBD2 (5 bases). V dropped 0 bases and J dropped 0 bases, with 9 bases sitting between them. The CDR3 has 16 residues. Germline values: CDR1 LGHNA, CDR2 YSLEER.